These 10 T cell receptor beta chains share one sample of origin, sequenced in a study of CDR3 diversity in severe acne. In TCRdb, the PCR reads were re-called with MiXCR into one record per CDR3 protein. The data contain approximately 90,000 distinct CDR3 sequences, around 54% of them singletons. The sequencing input was blood. Source of these receptors: a male donor with severe acne vulgaris.

This clonotype was seen only once. The V call is TRBV20-1, the J call TRBJ2-3; D is uncertain. The V and J ends lost 6 bases and 0 bases respectively, with 7 bases between them. CDR1 is DFQATT and CDR2 is SNEGSKA in the germline V gene (reference sequence). The CDR3 is made up of 12 amino acids. CDR3 amino acids: CSARPSTDTQYF. As DNA, the CDR3 is TGCAGTGCCCGTCCTAGCACAGATACGCAGTATTTT.

This clonotype turned up a few times. The chain employs TRBV5-1 and TRBJ1-1; D is unclear. The germline gives CDR1 SGHRS, CDR2 YFSETQ. This CDR3 has 13 amino acids. With 2 bases removed from V and 0 bases from J, the gap between germline ends came to 5 bases. As DNA, the CDR3 is TGCGCCAGCAGCTTTTTGATGAACACTGAAGCTTTCTTT. It yields the protein CASSFLMNTEAFF.

This clonotype was counted between two and nine times. V gene TRBV5-6 combines with J gene TRBJ2-5; 7 bases fit TRBD2. The germline V gene has CDR1 SGHDT and CDR2 YYEEEE. The CDR3 runs to 15 residues. The trim removed 0 bases at V and 2 bases at J, leaving 4 bases unmatched. This chain's CDR3 is CASSLGGRYQETQYF. CDR3 DNA sequence: TGTGCCAGCAGCTTGGGCGGGAGATATCAAGAGACCCAGTACTTC.

This clonotype came up many times. V usage is TRBV7-8 and J usage is TRBJ2-7; maybe TRBD2 (7 bases). The CDR3 is made up of 14 amino acids. Trimming left V 4 bases short and J 3 bases short, with 13 bases between. Germline CDR1 SGHVS, CDR2 FQNEAQ. The CDR3 loop is CASSSGDYLYEQYV. For the CDR3, the DNA is TGTGCCAGCAGCTCAGGGGACTACCTCTACGAGCAGTACGTC.

This clonotype was counted ten times or more. This chain links TRBV29-1 with TRBJ2-5; D remains ambiguous. Trimming took 6 bases from V and 5 from J, leaving 16 bases between them. CDR1 and CDR2 from the germline V gene are SQVTM and ANQGSEA. The CDR3 length is 13 residues. The CDR3 is CSVSSVLRETQYF. Written as DNA, the CDR3 is TGCAGCGTGAGTAGTGTGCTCCGGGAGACCCAGTACTTC.

In DNA, the CDR3 is TGTGCCAGTAGGATTAGCGGCTCTGGAAACACCATATATTTT. Amino acid sequence: CASRISGSGNTIYF. The V call is TRBV19, the J call TRBJ1-3; D call uncertain. The germline gives CDR1 LNHDA, CDR2 SQIVND (reference sequence). V dropped 6 bases and J dropped 0 bases, with 9 bases sitting between them. The CDR3 has 14 amino acids.

This clonotype was seen a few times. A read error may produce the germline difference seen at one junction end. Here the CDR3 DNA reads TGTGCCAGCCTAGACGGGGGGGCCTACGTCCTGACTTTC. This codes for CASLDGGAYVLTF. The rearrangement joins TRBV28 to TRBJ2-6; the match to TRBD2 covers 8 bases. The germline V gene encodes CDR1 MDHEN and CDR2 SYDVKM. This CDR3 is 13 amino acids long.

This clonotype occurred many times. The V and J genes are TRBV12-3 or TRBV12-4 and TRBJ2-7; the match to TRBD1 covers 7 bases. The ends lost 5 bases at V and 2 bases at J; junction bases unmatched: 9. There are 15 residues in the CDR3. CDR3 in amino acids: CASSPRLGTAYEQYF. In DNA, the CDR3 is TGTGCCAGCAGTCCCCGGCTTGGGACAGCCTACGAGCAGTACTTC.

The chain couples TRBV5-5 to TRBJ2-1, with 9 bases aligning to TRBD2. V lost 3 bases and J lost 2; bases outside the gene matches: 6. The CDR3 runs to 16 residues. The germline V gene has CDR1 SGHKS and CDR2 YYEKEE (reference sequence). The CDR3 nucleotides are TGTGCCAGCAGCTATGTAATAGCGGGGGCCTACAATGAGCAGTTCTTC. Its translation: CASSYVIAGAYNEQFF.

The V gene is TRBV5-4, the J gene TRBJ1-2; 9 bases fit TRBD1. The CDR3 extends over 15 amino acids. The V and J ends lost 6 bases and 1 base, in that order; junction bases with no gene match: 7. The germline gives CDR1 SGHNT, CDR2 YYREEE (reference sequence). The CDR3 region has the DNA TGTGCCAGCACCGGAAGGACAGGGGATAACTATGGCTACACCTTC. Protein product: CASTGRTGDNYGYTF.